This T cell receptor (beta chain) was sequenced during a study of response to subunit inactivated influenza vaccine. Points from the study as a whole: The authors offered the suggestion that each seasonal influenza vaccination recruits few new T cells.

Using its own MiXCR run on the RT-PCR reads, TCRdb lists one record per CDR3 protein. The sample carries 150,000 to 200,000 distinct CDR3 sequences, 11% recorded once. Notes on this clonotype: What it binds is not known.

The clonotype comes from a man aged 50 or older who received an inactivated influenza vaccine. The specimen was non-naive T cells sorted from PBMCs, collected roughly 47 days after vaccination.

The CDR3 loop is CASSWVNQPQHF. The CDR3 DNA sequence: TGTGCCAGCAGCTGGGTCAATCAGCCCCAGCATTTT. The genes are TRBV27 and TRBJ1-5; D gene ambiguous. This CDR3 has 12 amino acids. V lost 6 bases and J 3 bases, leaving 6 bases between the germline ends. Germline lookup yields CDR1 MNHEY and CDR2 SMNVEV (reference sequence).